One and the same sample provided the 24 T cell receptor beta chains below, sequenced in a study of technical replicates of blood from a handful of donors (dated 2017 in TCRdb). Receptor amplification or capture employed the immunoSEQ multiplex PCR assay. The table was pulled from immuneACCESS by TCRdb, which kept in-frame rearrangements only. Such tables lose some clones; where checked, under half of the loss comes from unresolved V genes, and the rest has no known cause. Across this sample there are 68,000 or so clones, with about 89% seen only once. Together, the top ten hold 4.7% of the sample. Source material: PBMCs. These receptors came from a human donor in good health. Some clones in this sample may be carry-over from other donors' samples.

The chain combines TRBV7-8 with TRBJ1-1; unclear D gene. Trimming pared 1 base from V and 3 bases from J, leaving 12 bases between. The CDR3 is made up of 15 amino acids. Germline V gene lookup returns CDR1 SGHVS and CDR2 FQNEAQ. CDR3 sequence (DNA): TGTGCCAGCAGCTTAGTTTACAGTTGGGACACTGAAGCTTTCTTT. Translation gives CASSLVYSWDTEAFF.

This rearrangement joins TRBV10-3 to TRBJ1-1; D may be TRBD1 (5 bases). V was pared by 7 bases and J by 11 bases, with 29 bases between. Germline values: CDR1 ENHRY, CDR2 SYGVKD. There are 16 residues in the CDR3. The CDR3, as DNA: TGTGCCATCACGCTGGGGGGGGAAGGTTTCGGCGGAGTGGCTTTCTTT. Its translation: CAITLGGEGFGGVAFF.

This chain joins TRBV18 and TRBJ2-1; 8 nucleotides match TRBD2. V trimming: 0 bases; J trimming: 4 bases; junction bases outside the gene matches: 8. Looked up from germline, CDR1 is KGHSH and CDR2 is LQKENI. The CDR3 runs to 17 residues. The CDR3 is CASSPPPAGVEYNEQFF. In DNA, the CDR3 is TGTGCCAGCTCACCACCGCCAGCGGGAGTGGAATACAATGAGCAGTTCTTC.

The genes are TRBV2 and TRBJ1-1, with D possibly TRBD1 on 6 matching bases. Germline-derived CDR1 and CDR2 are SNHLY and FYNNEI. CDR3 length: 14 amino acids. The ends were cut back, 6 bases at V and 3 bases at J, with 14 bases in the middle. The CDR3 bases are TGTGCCAGCAGGAGGGCAGGGGATCACACTGAAGCTTTCTTT. Translated: CASRRAGDHTEAFF.

This chain links TRBV4-3 with TRBJ1-3; D is undetermined. The CDR3 has 16 amino acids. CDR1 and CDR2 (germline): LGHNA, YSLEER. V shed 3 bases and J shed 7 bases, with 19 bases lying between them. CDR3 region: CASSQGSRRLRNTIYF. The CDR3 DNA follows: TGCGCCAGCAGCCAGGGTTCCCGAAGACTGAGGAACACCATATATTTT.

The V and J genes are TRBV6-5 and TRBJ1-3; a weak D match, TRBD1 (6 bases). The CDR3 is 16 amino acids. V gave up 4 bases and J gave up 2 bases, with 15 bases separating them. Germline CDR1 is MNHEY and CDR2 is SVGAGI. The CDR3, as DNA: TGTGCCAGCAGTTTAGCGCAGGGGTATGCTGGAAACACCATATATTTT. It yields the protein CASSLAQGYAGNTIYF.

This rearrangement joins TRBV2 to TRBJ2-5, with 11 bases aligning to TRBD2. The CDR3 contains 14 residues. Germline CDR1 SNHLY, CDR2 FYNNEI. The V and J ends lost 6 bases and 11 bases, in that order; junction bases with no gene match: 11. The DNA of the CDR3 is TGTGCCAGCAGAGGAGTAGCGGGAGGGCCGGAGCAGTACTTC. Translated, it gives CASRGVAGGPEQYF.

The chain carries TRBV5-8 and TRBJ2-7, with TRBD2 as a possible D gene (6 bases). Germline values: CDR1 SGHTS, CDR2 YDEGEE. The CDR3 covers 12 residues. Deletions cut 2 bases from V and 5 bases from J, with 8 bases between. The CDR3 DNA reads as TGTGCCAGCAGCTTTGGAGGGAACGAGCAGTACTTC. As protein: CASSFGGNEQYF.

The gene calls are TRBV6-5 and TRBJ1-1; D unclear. With 5 bases removed from V and 0 bases from J, the gap between germline ends came to 7 bases. This CDR3 is built from 13 residues. The germline CDR1 and CDR2 sequences are MNHEY and SVGAGI. The CDR3 protein is CASSPTLNTEAFF. CDR3 sequence (DNA): TGTGCCAGCAGTCCTACCCTGAACACTGAAGCTTTCTTT.

V usage is TRBV5-6 and J usage is TRBJ1-2; D is unresolved. CDR1 is SGHDT, CDR2 YYEEEE, per germline. V gave up 1 base and J gave up 3 bases, with 13 bases separating them. The CDR3 spans 15 residues. DNA for the CDR3: TGTGCCAGCAGCTTGCCCGACGGGGTTTACTATGGCTACACCTTC. It is translated as CASSLPDGVYYGYTF. The full variable domain, rest sourced from reference TRBV5-6 and TRBJ1-2, is DAGVTQSPTHLIKTRGQQVTLRCSPKSGHDTVSWYQQALGQGPQFIFQYYEEEERQRGNFPDRFSGHQFPNYSSELNVNALLLGDSALYLCASSLPDGVYYGYTFGSGTRLTVV.

The rearrangement uses TRBV7-2 and TRBJ1-1; D gene uncertain. CDR1 is SGHTA and CDR2 is FQGNSA in the germline V gene. The CDR3 runs to 13 residues. Trimming took off 4 bases at V and 4 bases at J, with 10 bases between the two ends. The CDR3: CASSSYSRTEAFF. The CDR3 nucleotides read TGTGCCAGCAGCTCCTACTCGCGCACTGAAGCTTTCTTT.

This chain connects TRBV4-2 to TRBJ2-1; 10 nucleotides match TRBD1. The CDR3 totals 15 residues. The V gene's germline CDR1 is LGHNA and CDR2 YNFKEQ. V was clipped by 3 bases and J by 4 bases; unmatched bases: 3. The chain's CDR3 is CASSQGQGFYNEQFF. Written as DNA, the CDR3 is TGTGCCAGCAGCCAGGGACAGGGGTTTTACAATGAGCAGTTCTTC.

The rearrangement uses TRBV5-4 and TRBJ2-5, with a possible D match to TRBD2 (7 bases). V dropped 1 base and J dropped 7 bases, with 14 bases sitting between them. Germline-derived CDR1 and CDR2 are SGHNT and YYREEE (reference sequence). This CDR3 has 14 residues. CDR3 in amino acids: CASSLWGGAVTQYF. The CDR3 nucleotides read TGTGCCAGCAGCTTGTGGGGGGGGGCGGTGACCCAGTACTTC. The variable domain in full, completed from reference TRBV5-4 and TRBJ2-5, reads ETGVTQSPTHLIKTRGQQVTLRCSSQSGHNTVSWYQQALGQGPQFIFQYYREEENGRGNFPPRFSGLQFPNYSSELNVNALELDDSALYLCASSLWGGAVTQYFGPGTRLLVL.

This clone has only one observation. The chain joins TRBV5-1 to TRBJ2-5, with D perhaps TRBD2 (6 bases). The CDR3 consists of 14 residues. Trimming removed 1 base at V and 5 bases at J, with 12 bases between. CDR1 is SGHRS and CDR2 is YFSETQ in the germline V gene. This CDR3 is CASSLYGGRETQYF. The CDR3 DNA reads as TGCGCCAGCAGCTTGTACGGGGGACGGGAGACCCAGTACTTC.

This rearrangement joins TRBV10-3 to TRBJ2-1, with TRBD1 identical over 7 bases. Germline V lookup: CDR1 ENHRY, CDR2 SYGVKD. V was pared by 7 bases and J by 4 bases, with 7 bases of the junction left unmatched. There are 14 residues in the CDR3. This chain's CDR3 is CAIKRGTEYNEQFF. In DNA form, the CDR3 reads TGTGCCATCAAACGTGGGACAGAATACAATGAGCAGTTCTTC.

The gene calls are TRBV15 and TRBJ2-3; TRBD2 is a possible D gene (5 bases). CDR1 and CDR2 (germline): LNHNV, YYDKDF (reference sequence). The CDR3 loop spans 16 amino acids. With 0 bases removed from V and 2 bases from J, the gap between germline ends came to 12 bases. CDR3 loop: CATSRDRRVFTDTQYF. The CDR3 DNA is TGTGCCACCAGCAGAGATCGGCGGGTTTTCACAGATACGCAGTATTTT.

This chain links TRBV29-1 with TRBJ2-5; 11 nucleotides agree with TRBD2. The junction had 2 bases not matched to a gene; V was cut back by 4 bases and J by 1 base. CDR1 is SQVTM and CDR2 is ANQGSEA in the germline V gene. This CDR3 comprises 14 residues. The CDR3 is CSVAGLAGQETQYF. In DNA, the CDR3 is TGCAGCGTTGCAGGACTAGCGGGCCAAGAGACCCAGTACTTC.

The rearrangement joins TRBV11-2 to TRBJ2-2; no reliable D call. Germline CDR1 is SGHAT and CDR2 is FQNNGV. V lost 4 bases to trimming and J lost 4 bases, with 13 bases between them. This CDR3 spans 15 amino acids. The CDR3 DNA sequence: TGTGCCAGCAGCTCGATCAGAAGGAGCACCGGGGAGCTGTTTTTT. This translates into CASSSIRRSTGELFF. Full variable domain (outside the CDR3, taken from reference TRBV11-2 and TRBJ2-2): EAGVAQSPRYKIIEKRQSVAFWCNPISGHATLYWYQQILGQGPKLLIQFQNNGVVDDSQLPKDRFSAERLKGVDSTLKIQPAKLEDSAVYLCASSSIRRSTGELFFGEGSRLTVL.

The chain carries TRBV9 and TRBJ1-3; unclear D gene. The CDR3 spans 15 residues. V gave up 5 bases and J gave up 1 base, with 13 bases separating them. Germline V CDR1 and CDR2: SGDLS, YYNGEE. Here the CDR3 reads CASSRGGNSGNTIYF. Written as DNA, the CDR3 is TGTGCCAGCAGTCGAGGAGGAAATTCTGGAAACACCATATATTTT.

The gene calls are TRBV7-2 and TRBJ1-1; 9 bases are shared with TRBD1. There are 17 residues in the CDR3. V dropped 5 bases and J dropped 2; count of bases not matched to a gene: 12. The germline V gene encodes CDR1 SGHTA and CDR2 FQGNSA. The CDR3 protein is CASSLGQGLFYNTEAFF. For the CDR3, the DNA is TGTGCCAGCAGCCTTGGACAGGGGCTATTTTATAACACTGAAGCTTTCTTT.

V usage is TRBV9 and J usage is TRBJ1-3, with D perhaps matching TRBD1 (6 bases). CDR1 is SGDLS, CDR2 YYNGEE, per germline. The CDR3 has 15 residues. Trimming stripped 3 bases from V and 1 base from J, with 11 bases between. CDR3 residues: CASSAQGVSGNTIYF. In DNA, the CDR3 is TGTGCCAGCAGCGCACAGGGTGTTTCTGGAAACACCATATATTTT.

The chain recombines TRBV2 with TRBJ2-3, with 11 bases aligning to TRBD2. V gave up 1 base and J gave up 2 bases; unmatched junction bases: 2. Germline CDR1 is SNHLY and CDR2 is FYNNEI. The CDR3 has 16 amino acids. The CDR3 DNA is TGTGCCAGCAGTGAAGTAGCGGGGGGGAACACAGATACGCAGTATTTT. Its protein is CASSEVAGGNTDTQYF.

This clone was found once. The chain links TRBV2 to TRBJ2-5; 9 bases line up with TRBD1. The CDR3 totals 14 residues. The V gene end was trimmed by 6 bases and the J gene end by 4 bases; junction bases not matched to a gene: 6. Germline assignment: CDR1 SNHLY and CDR2 FYNNEI. In DNA form, the CDR3 reads TGTGCCAGCAGGGGGACAGGGAGGGGAGAGACCCAGTACTTC. Protein sequence: CASRGTGRGETQYF.

V is TRBV18 and J is TRBJ2-7; perhaps TRBD2 as D (6 bases). This CDR3 region has 14 residues. Germline values: CDR1 KGHSH, CDR2 LQKENI. V lost 2 bases and J 6 bases, leaving 14 bases between the germline ends. The CDR3 DNA follows: TGTGCCAGCTCACCAGCAGCCCAAGCGGGCGAGCAGTACTTC. Its protein product is CASSPAAQAGEQYF.